This T cell receptor beta chain was recovered during a study of blood T cell repertoires in COVID-19. For the study at large: COVID-19 samples from acute and convalescent phases originated in the United States, Italy and Spain.

Germline loops: CDR1 SNHLY, CDR2 FYNNEI. CDR3 length: 15 residues. V gave up 7 bases and J gave up 5 bases; unmatched junction bases: 11. The method was immunoSEQ multiplex PCR; TCRdb's version includes in-frame clones alone and lacks a portion of them. This sample yields around 190,000 clones, of which 89% are seen a single time; 1.5% to 2% belongs to the top ten. Sequences were obtained from peripheral blood. The V call is TRBV2, the J call TRBJ2-5, with 9 bases that match TRBD2. The TCR was taken from a man between 18 and 35 years old who had recovered from COVID-19. CDR3 loop: CASTGEAGGKETQYF. Here the CDR3 DNA reads TGTGCCAGCACCGGTGAGGCGGGAGGGAAGGAGACCCAGTACTTC.